Following are 16 T cell receptor beta chains from one sample sequenced in a study of vaccination effects on CD4 cells after COVID-19. For these TCRs, the target antigens are not known. The table came from immunoSEQ multiplex PCR; TCRdb's copy has only in-frame clones and leaves some out. In the table there are some 40,000 clones, approximately 72% of which are singletons. Culturing for 10 to 11 days preceded CD4+ T cell isolation. The sample in question was CD4+ T cells from PBMCs cultured without peptide, obtained before COVID-19 vaccination. The receptors here all came from a human donor who received a COVID-19 vaccine.

The V call is TRBV5-6, the J call TRBJ1-1, with D perhaps matching TRBD1 (6 bases). Looked up from germline, CDR1 is SGHDT and CDR2 is YYEEEE. The ends were cut back, 5 bases at V and 3 bases at J, with 11 bases in the middle. This CDR3 region has 13 residues. The CDR3 sequence is CASRNGQYTEAFF. The CDR3 DNA reads as TGTGCCAGCAGAAACGGACAGTACACTGAAGCTTTCTTT. Supplemented by reference TRBV5-6 and TRBJ1-1, the full variable domain reads DAGVTQSPTHLIKTRGQQVTLRCSPKSGHDTVSWYQQALGQGPQFIFQYYEEEERQRGNFPDRFSGHQFPNYSSELNVNALLLGDSALYLCASRNGQYTEAFFGQGTRLTVV.

The chain uses TRBV6-2 or TRBV6-3 and TRBJ2-7, with no clear D. This CDR3 contains 13 residues. Trimming pared 6 bases from V and 4 bases from J, leaving 13 bases between. CDR1 MNHEY and CDR2 SVGEGT come from the germline V gene. CDR3 sequence reads: CASSHPGKYEQYF. CDR3 coding DNA: TGTGCCAGCAGCCACCCGGGCAAGTACGAGCAGTACTTC.

The CDR3, as DNA: TGTGCCAGCAGTGTAAGGGGGAGCTCCTACAATGAGCAGTTCTTC. It translates to CASSVRGSSYNEQFF. The genes are TRBV2 and TRBJ2-1; the D gene is possibly TRBD1 (6 bases). Trimming removed 4 bases from V and 0 bases from J, with 10 bases in between. Germline assignment: CDR1 SNHLY and CDR2 FYNNEI. The CDR3 totals 15 residues.

CDR3 nucleotide sequence: TGTGCCAGCACTGAGACAGGGTTGGGACTGTTTTTT. It codes for CASTETGLGLFF. The rearrangement links TRBV6-1 to TRBJ1-4; 7 nucleotides agree with TRBD1. The CDR3 runs 12 residues. Germline V CDR1 and CDR2: MNHNS, SASEGT. V shed 7 bases and J 13 bases; nucleotides not matched to a gene: 9.

The chain employs TRBV3-1 (or the pseudogene TRBV3-2) and TRBJ1-5; D possibly corresponds to TRBD1 (6 bases). The CDR3 is made up of 14 amino acids. The ends were cut back, 0 bases at V and 6 bases at J, with 9 bases in the middle. The germline CDR1 and CDR2 sequences are LGHDT and YNNKEL (reference sequence). CDR3 nucleotides: TGTGCCAGCAGCCAAGATACCAGGGGTCAGCCCCAGCATTTT. It specifies CASSQDTRGQPQHF.

This chain links TRBV7-2 with TRBJ2-5; 11 bases are shared with TRBD1. Trimming removed 5 bases from V and 5 bases from J; junction bases left unmatched: 10. Germline V gene data show CDR1 as SGHTA and CDR2 as FQGNSA. This CDR3 is built from 16 residues. CDR3 protein: CASSPIGQGAGETQYF. The DNA for the CDR3 is TGTGCCAGCAGCCCCATAGGACAGGGGGCAGGTGAGACCCAGTACTTC.

The CDR3 region is CASSDHSRTGEGGYTF. The CDR3 region has the DNA TGCGCCAGCAGCGATCATTCCCGGACAGGGGAGGGTGGCTACACCTTC. This chain uses TRBV5-1 with TRBJ1-2; 9 nucleotides line up with TRBD1. V trimming: 4 bases; J trimming: 7 bases; junction bases outside the gene matches: 14. Germline assignment: CDR1 SGHRS and CDR2 YFSETQ. The CDR3 spans 16 residues. Variable domain in full (rest from reference TRBV5-1 and TRBJ1-2): KAGVTQTPRYLIKTRGQQVTLSCSPISGHRSVSWYQQTPGQGLQFLFEYFSETQRNKGNFPGRFSGRQFSNSRSEMNVSTLELGDSALYLCASSDHSRTGEGGYTFGSGTRLTVV.

Only a few counts were recorded for this clone. The chain couples TRBV19 to TRBJ1-2; D remains unclear. The length of the CDR3 is 13 residues. V was clipped by 3 bases and J by 0 bases, with 5 bases between them. Germline V lookup: CDR1 LNHDA, CDR2 SQIVND (reference sequence). The CDR3 loop is CASSMEANYGYTF. CDR3 nucleotide sequence: TGTGCCAGTAGTATGGAAGCTAACTATGGCTACACCTTC.

The CDR3 DNA reads as TGTGCCAGCACCGGGACACATATGACCCTAATCGCCGGGGAGCTGTTTTTT. It specifies CASTGTHMTLIAGELFF. The chain uses TRBV19 and TRBJ2-2; tentatively, D is TRBD1 (6 bases). V was pared by 9 bases and J by 6 bases, with 26 bases between. Germline CDR1 LNHDA, CDR2 SQIVND (reference sequence). The CDR3 has 17 residues.

The DNA of the CDR3 is TGCGCCAGCAGCGGGGGGGCCCCAGGGGGCACTGAAGCTTTCTTT. Protein product: CASSGGAPGGTEAFF. The chain recombines TRBV5-1 with TRBJ1-1; 7 bases agree with TRBD1. The CDR3 is made up of 15 amino acids. The ends lost 4 bases at V and 4 bases at J; junction bases unmatched: 10. Per germline, CDR1 SGHRS and CDR2 YFSETQ.

Here the CDR3 reads CASSPGTHNNSPLHF. CDR3 nucleotides: TGTGCCAGCAGCCCTGGGACCCACAATAATTCACCCCTCCACTTT. The chain recombines TRBV7-3 with TRBJ1-6; possible D gene TRBD1, 5 bases. Germline CDR1 reads SGHTA; CDR2 reads FQGTGA. The CDR3 has 15 amino acids. The germline V and J ends were trimmed by 5 bases and 5 bases, with 13 bases remaining between them.

V gene TRBV7-3 combines with J gene TRBJ2-1, with TRBD1 as a possible D gene (6 bases). Germline loops: CDR1 SGHTA, CDR2 FQGTGA. The CDR3 consists of 14 residues. V lost 4 bases and J 2 bases, leaving 9 bases between the germline ends. The CDR3 DNA reads TGTGCCAGCAGCTCTAGGGGGACCTACAATGAGCAGTTCTTC. Translation: CASSSRGTYNEQFF.

V and J are TRBV30 and TRBJ1-5; TRBD1 is a possible D gene (5 bases). The CDR3 has 14 amino acids. Germline assignment: CDR1 GTSNPN and CDR2 SVGIG (reference sequence). Deletions cut 4 bases from V and 4 bases from J, with 14 bases between. The CDR3 DNA follows: TGTGCCTGGACCTCAGCAGGGTATAATCAGCCCCAGCATTTT. Protein: CAWTSAGYNQPQHF.

The V and J genes are TRBV4-1 and TRBJ1-5; D may be TRBD1 (5 bases). The V end was cut by 0 bases, the J end by 6 bases, with 12 bases between. Germline loops: CDR1 MGHRA, CDR2 YSYEKL. The CDR3 has 15 residues. The CDR3 DNA is TGCGCCAGCAGCCAAGAGAGGGGAGCGGGTCAGCCCCAGCATTTT. As protein: CASSQERGAGQPQHF.

This clone appeared a few times. This chain links TRBV5-4 with TRBJ2-7; 10 bases map to TRBD2. The CDR3 spans 14 residues. Trimming took 4 bases from V and 5 from J; bases not matched to a gene: 6. CDR1 is SGHNT, CDR2 YYREEE, per germline (reference sequence). This CDR3 reads CASSRGGLAHEQYF. The CDR3 nucleotides read TGTGCCAGCAGCCGGGGGGGACTAGCGCACGAGCAGTACTTC.

The CDR3 is CATRLDRVGYEQYF. In DNA, the CDR3 is TGTGCCACCAGACTCGACAGGGTCGGCTACGAGCAGTACTTC. The chain employs TRBV7-2 and TRBJ2-7; 7 nucleotides agree with TRBD1. The V gene's germline CDR1 is SGHTA and CDR2 FQGNSA. This CDR3 comprises 14 residues. V was clipped by 10 bases and J by 3 bases; unmatched bases: 12.